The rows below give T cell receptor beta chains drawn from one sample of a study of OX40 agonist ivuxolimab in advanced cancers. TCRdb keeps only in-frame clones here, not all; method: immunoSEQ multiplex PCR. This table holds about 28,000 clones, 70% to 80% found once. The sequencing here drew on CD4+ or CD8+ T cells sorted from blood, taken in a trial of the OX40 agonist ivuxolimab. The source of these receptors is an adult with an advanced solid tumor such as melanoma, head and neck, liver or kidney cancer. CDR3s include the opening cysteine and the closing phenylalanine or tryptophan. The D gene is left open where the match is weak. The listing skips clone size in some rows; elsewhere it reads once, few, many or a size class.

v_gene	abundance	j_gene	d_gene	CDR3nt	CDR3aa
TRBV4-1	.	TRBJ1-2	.	TGCGCCAGCAGCCAAGATTCAGTACAGGGTGTTTCTAACTATGGCTACACCTTC	CASSQDSVQGVSNYGYTF
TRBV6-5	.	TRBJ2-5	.	TGTGCCAGCAGTTACGTCGGGTCCCAAGAGACCCAGTACTTC	CASSYVGSQETQYF
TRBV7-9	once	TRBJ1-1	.	TGTGCCAGCAGCTTACAGAGGGGCCAGAACACTGAAGCTTTCTTT	CASSLQRGQNTEAFF
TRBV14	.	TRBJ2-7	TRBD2	TGTGCCAGCAGCCAGGGGGGGGTCGAGCAGTACTTC	CASSQGGVEQYF
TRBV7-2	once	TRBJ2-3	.	TGTGCCAGCAGCTTAGGTGCAGGGGTAGATACGCAGTATTTT	CASSLGAGVDTQYF
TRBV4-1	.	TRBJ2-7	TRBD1	TGCGCCAGCAGCCAAGATAGGACAGGGCGGAACGAGCAGTACTTC	CASSQDRTGRNEQYF
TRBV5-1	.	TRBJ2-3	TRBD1	TGCGCCAGCAGCTTGGACAGGGGGTATGGAGATACGCAGTATTTT	CASSLDRGYGDTQYF
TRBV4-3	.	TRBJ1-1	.	TGCGCCAGCAGCCAAGATGTATGGACAGTCTCAAACACTGAAGCTTTCTTT	CASSQDVWTVSNTEAFF
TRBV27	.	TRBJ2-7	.	TGTGCCAGCAGTTTATCTGCGGGTTCCACGTCGGGGGAGCAGTACTTC	CASSLSAGSTSGEQYF
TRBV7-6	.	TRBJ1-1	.	TGTGCCAGCAGTTGGGGTGGGGTGAACACTGAAGCTTTCTTT	CASSWGGVNTEAFF
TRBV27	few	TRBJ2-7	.	TGTGCCAGCAGTTTATTCCAGGGAGCCTACGAGCAGTACTTC	CASSLFQGAYEQYF
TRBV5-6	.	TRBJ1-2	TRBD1	TGTGCCAGCACCTATCGACAGGGGAGTGTTTGGGGCTATGGCTACACCTTC	CASTYRQGSVWGYGYTF
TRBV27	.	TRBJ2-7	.	TGTGCCAGCAGTTCGTCCACTTCCTCCTATTTTTACGAGCAGTACTTC	CASSSSTSSYFYEQYF
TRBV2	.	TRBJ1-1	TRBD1	TGTGCCAGCAGAACCGGGACAGGGGTTAGGAACACTGAAGCTTTCTTT	CASRTGTGVRNTEAFF
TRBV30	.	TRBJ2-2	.	TGTGCCCGGGAGGGGGCCGGAACCGGGGAGCTGTTTTTT	CAREGAGTGELFF
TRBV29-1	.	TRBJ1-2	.	TGCAGCGTTGTGTCTGTTTATAACTATGGCTACACCTTC	CSVVSVYNYGYTF
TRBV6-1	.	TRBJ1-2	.	TGTGTCGGCCGGGGGAACGACTATGGCTACACCTTC	CVGRGNDYGYTF
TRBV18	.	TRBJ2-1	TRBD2	TGTGCCAGCTCACCGTCGGGCGGGGGTCCTAACTCCTACAATGAGCAGTTCTTC	CASSPSGGGPNSYNEQFF
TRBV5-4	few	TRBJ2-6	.	TGCGCCAGCAGCCAAGATCTGAAGGGCTCTGGGGCCAACGTCCTGACTTTC	CASSQDLKGSGANVLTF
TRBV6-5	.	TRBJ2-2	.	TGTGCCATAGGACTAACCTTCACCGGGGAGCTGTTTTTT	CAIGLTFTGELFF
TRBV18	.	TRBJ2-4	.	TGTGCCAGCTCACCCAACAGTGATGCCAAAAACATTCAGTACTTC	CASSPNSDAKNIQYF
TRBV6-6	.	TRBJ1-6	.	TGTGCCATCAGTGCAGAACCCCTCTCGGAACCCCTCCACTTT	CAISAEPLSEPLHF
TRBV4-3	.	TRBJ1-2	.	TGCGCCAGCAGCCAAGATCGGTGGCGGGCAGGTGGGGATGGCTACACCTTC	CASSQDRWRAGGDGYTF
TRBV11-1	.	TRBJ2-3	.	TGTGCCAGCAGCCAAGGGGCAGATACGCAGTATTTT	CASSQGADTQYF
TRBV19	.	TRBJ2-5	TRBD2	TGTGCCAGTAGCCCCCTCGCTAGCGGAAAAGAGACCCAGTACTTC	CASSPLASGKETQYF